Listed below are T cell receptor beta chains from one sample, sequenced in a study of blood T cell repertoires in COVID-19. The method was immunoSEQ multiplex PCR; TCRdb's version includes in-frame clones alone and lacks a portion of them. Of 200,000 to 300,000 clones in the sample, 84% were seen once. The sample was peripheral blood. These receptors were collected from a man in his sixties with acute or convalescent COVID-19. Each CDR3 is given with its conserved first and last residue. A D gene is named only where the DNA matches it firmly. The listing skips clone size in some rows; elsewhere it reads once, few, many or a size class.

v_gene	j_gene	abundance	d_gene	CDR3nt	CDR3aa
TRBV10-3	TRBJ2-1	NA	NA	TGTGCCATCGCCACCCCGGACTACCGTAGTAATGAGCAGTTCTTC	CAIATPDYRSNEQFF
TRBV29-1	TRBJ2-1	NA	NA	TGCAGCGTTGAAGCGCGCGATGAGCAGTTCTTC	CSVEARDEQFF
TRBV27	TRBJ2-7	NA	TRBD2	TGTGCCAGCAGTTTGGGCGGGGGGAGCTCCTACGAGCAGTACTTC	CASSLGGGSSYEQYF
TRBV7-8	TRBJ2-5	NA	TRBD1	TGTGCCAGCAGCTTAAGTCGGCAGGGGACAGCGCAAGAGACCCAGTACTTC	CASSLSRQGTAQETQYF
TRBV7-2	TRBJ2-7	NA	NA	TGTGCCAGCAGCTTCTTAGTCCCCTACGAGCAGTACTTC	CASSFLVPYEQYF
TRBV6-5	TRBJ2-3	NA	NA	TGTGCCAGCAGACCCCCGGGACTGTTCACAGATACGCAGTATTTT	CASRPPGLFTDTQYF
TRBV12-5	TRBJ2-1	NA	TRBD2	TGTGCTAGTGGTTATAGCGGGGGCTCCTTGCAGTTCTTC	CASGYSGGSLQFF
TRBV20-1	TRBJ2-3	once	TRBD2	TGCAGTGCTAGTGGGGGGTTAGCGGGATTTAGCACAGATACGCAGTATTTT	CSASGGLAGFSTDTQYF
TRBV12-3/TRBV12-4	TRBJ1-3	NA	NA	TGTGCCAGCAGTTTAGGTCTAGGAAACACCATATATTTT	CASSLGLGNTIYF
TRBV4-3	TRBJ1-2	few	TRBD1	TGCGCCAGCAGCCAAGGAGGAGGACAGGAAAATGGCTACACCTTC	CASSQGGGQENGYTF
TRBV10-3	TRBJ2-7	NA	TRBD1	TGTGCCACCGGGACAGGGGGACTCGAGCAGTACTTC	CATGTGGLEQYF
TRBV6-2/TRBV6-3	TRBJ1-3	NA	NA	TGTGCCAGCAGTTACTCCGACAGGCCCTCTGGAAACACCATATATTTT	CASSYSDRPSGNTIYF
TRBV7-9	TRBJ2-1	once	NA	TGTGCCACTCGCGGGCGAGACGATGAGCAGTTCTTC	CATRGRDDEQFF
TRBV3-1/TRBV3-2	TRBJ2-3	NA	NA	TGTGCCAGCAGCCAAGGAGGGGGGGGCCGGGGGGATACGCAGTATTTT	CASSQGGGGRGDTQYF
TRBV6-5	TRBJ2-1	NA	NA	TGTGCCAGCAGAATTGGGCGCGTGGATGAGCAGTTCTTC	CASRIGRVDEQFF
TRBV6-2/TRBV6-3	TRBJ2-7	NA	NA	TGTGCCAGCAGTTACGCGTTCCCGAGGGCGGGAAAGAGCGACGAGCAGTACTTC	CASSYAFPRAGKSDEQYF
TRBV15	TRBJ1-1	NA	NA	TGTGCCACCAGCAGAGACCTGTATGGAGGCACTGAAGCTTTCTTT	CATSRDLYGGTEAFF
TRBV7-3	TRBJ1-1	NA	NA	TGTGCCCGGGACACCCCTAACACTGAAGCTTTCTTT	CARDTPNTEAFF
TRBV13	TRBJ2-7	NA	NA	TGTGCCAGCAGCTTAGGACAGGGACACGAGCAGTACTTC	CASSLGQGHEQYF
TRBV6-2/TRBV6-3	TRBJ2-7	NA	TRBD1	TGTGCCAGCAGTTACTGGGGACCACAGGGGAGAGGTAGGGAGCAGTACTTC	CASSYWGPQGRGREQYF
TRBV10-3	TRBJ2-7	NA	TRBD1	TGTGCCATCAAAGGACAGGGCTACGAGCAGTACTTC	CAIKGQGYEQYF
TRBV18	TRBJ1-2	NA	TRBD1	TGTGCCAGCTCGCCCGCCGGGACAGGGAACTATGGCTACACCTTC	CASSPAGTGNYGYTF
TRBV4-3	TRBJ1-1	NA	NA	TGCGCCAGCAGCCAAGACGTATGGAACACTGAAGCTTTCTTT	CASSQDVWNTEAFF
TRBV7-3	TRBJ1-6	once	TRBD1	TGTGCCAGCAGCGTACAGGGGGCAAGGGATTCACCCCTCCACTTT	CASSVQGARDSPLHF
TRBV4-2	TRBJ1-4	once	TRBD1	TGTGCCAGCCTAAGGAGACCAGGGGGTGATGAAAAACTGTTTTTT	CASLRRPGGDEKLFF
TRBV14	TRBJ1-5	NA	NA	TGTGCCAGCAGCCAAGCAGGGGAGCCCCAGCATTTT	CASSQAGEPQHF
TRBV7-8	TRBJ1-5	once	NA	TGTGCCAGCAGCTTAGATGGGGCAGGGTTTGGCAATCAGCCCCAGCATTTT	CASSLDGAGFGNQPQHF
TRBV7-9	TRBJ2-3	NA	NA	TGTGCCAGCAGCTTACGGCTCGGGGGCACAGATACGCAGTATTTT	CASSLRLGGTDTQYF
TRBV3-1/TRBV3-2	TRBJ2-3	NA	TRBD2	TGTGCCAGCAGCCAGGAAGCGGGGGGGCTGGGAGATACGCAGTATTTT	CASSQEAGGLGDTQYF
TRBV13	TRBJ2-5	NA	TRBD2	TGTGCCAGCAGCTTAGAGGCTAGCGGGGGGCAAGAGACCCAGTACTTC	CASSLEASGGQETQYF
TRBV5-5	TRBJ1-2	NA	NA	TGTGCCAGCAGGGGCCCAGGGACAAACTATGGCTACACCTTC	CASRGPGTNYGYTF
TRBV29-1	TRBJ1-2	NA	TRBD1	TGCAGCGGCAGACAGGGTCTCGACTATGGCTACACCTTC	CSGRQGLDYGYTF